The 11 T cell receptor beta chains given below trace back to one sample, sequenced in a study of cytomegalovirus exposure and HLA in healthy donors. The PCR was carried out with 60 Vbeta primers and 13 Jbeta primers. Clones were sequenced by immunoSEQ multiplex PCR, and TCRdb holds only the in-frame ones, with some missing. The profile shows some 200,000 clones, over 70% of them singletons. The specimen was PBMCs. The receptors shown here come from a boy younger than 10 in good health and CMV-seronegative.

The CDR3 coding sequence is TGCGCCAGCAGCCAAGGCACAGGGACTGAAGCTTTCTTT. It encodes CASSQGTGTEAFF. This chain uses TRBV4-1 with TRBJ1-1, with D tentatively TRBD1 (6 bases). CDR1 is MGHRA, CDR2 YSYEKL, per germline. The CDR3 is 13 residues long. Trimming cost V 1 base and J 5 bases, with 8 bases left between them.

This clone was counted only a few times. V is TRBV6-1 and J is TRBJ2-1, with 11 nucleotides matching TRBD2. V gave up 4 bases and J gave up 6 bases; unmatched junction bases: 14. This CDR3 is 18 amino acids long. Germline CDR1 is MNHNS and CDR2 is SASEGT. The CDR3 loop reads CASSANGPLAGAVNEQFF. The CDR3 DNA sequence: TGTGCCAGCAGTGCCAATGGGCCACTAGCGGGAGCCGTCAATGAGCAGTTCTTC.

The CDR3 reads CASSYSFAGINYEQYF. In DNA, the CDR3 is TGTGCCAGCAGTTACTCGTTTGCAGGGATTAACTACGAGCAGTACTTC. The V gene is TRBV6-6, the J gene TRBJ2-7, with D possibly being TRBD1 (5 bases). Deletions cut 0 bases from V and 3 bases from J, with 15 bases between. CDR1 is MNHNY and CDR2 is SVGAGI in the germline V gene (reference sequence). The CDR3 runs to 16 residues.

The table lists this clone with a few counts. The V and J genes are TRBV6-1 and TRBJ1-1, with D possibly TRBD1 on 5 matching bases. The V gene lost 7 bases and the J gene lost 2 bases, with 14 bases spanning the gap. CDR3 length: 14 residues. Germline assignment: CDR1 MNHNS and CDR2 SASEGT. The CDR3 region has the DNA TGTGCCAGCACGTCTTACAGGCAAAACACTGAAGCTTTCTTT. Amino acids: CASTSYRQNTEAFF.

The chain recombines TRBV13 with TRBJ1-3; no clear D. Germline V gives CDR1 PRHDT, CDR2 FYEKMQ (reference sequence). The V and J ends lost 1 base and 2 bases respectively, with 9 bases between them. The CDR3 has 15 amino acids. The CDR3 DNA is TGTGCCAGCAGCTTAGTAGGAGGGACTGGAAACACCATATATTTT. Translating gives CASSLVGGTGNTIYF. The whole variable domain, filled in from reference TRBV13 and TRBJ1-3, reads AAGVIQSPRHLIKEKRETATLKCYPIPRHDTVYWYQQGPGQDPQFLISFYEKMQSDKGSIPDRFSAQQFSDYHSELNMSSLELGDSALYFCASSLVGGTGNTIYFGEGSWLTVV.

The rearrangement links TRBV6-5 to TRBJ2-7, with TRBD2 matching over 8 bases. Germline values: CDR1 MNHEY, CDR2 SVGAGI. The CDR3 contains 16 residues. V trimming: 0 bases; J trimming: 2 bases; junction bases outside the gene matches: 6. The CDR3 spells CASSYSTSGATYEQYF. Written as DNA, the CDR3 is TGTGCCAGCAGTTACTCAACTAGCGGAGCCACCTACGAGCAGTACTTC.

The V call is TRBV7-9, the J call TRBJ2-7, with D possibly matching TRBD2 (5 bases). The CDR3 extends over 13 amino acids. The germline V gene has CDR1 SEHNR and CDR2 FQNEAQ (reference sequence). Trimming left V 1 base short and J 6 bases short, with 10 bases between. CDR3 coding DNA: TGTGCCAGCAGCTTAGTAGGGAGTAGCGAGCAGTACTTC. It specifies CASSLVGSSEQYF.

The chain uses TRBV9 and TRBJ1-4; 9 bases are a match to TRBD1. The CDR3 runs 14 residues. V shed 3 bases, J shed 5 bases, and the junction held 2 bases outside the gene matches. The germline CDR1 and CDR2 sequences are SGDLS and YYNGEE. CDR3: CASSAGTGNEKLFF. DNA for the CDR3: TGTGCCAGCAGCGCCGGGACAGGGAATGAAAAACTGTTTTTT.

The V gene is TRBV19, the J gene TRBJ2-2; the D gene is possibly TRBD2 (5 bases). Per the germline V gene, CDR1 is LNHDA and CDR2 is SQIVND (reference sequence). The germline V and J ends were trimmed by 10 bases and 6 bases, with 18 bases remaining between them. The CDR3 spans 14 residues. The CDR3 region is CATNFQWGAGELFF. The DNA of the CDR3 is TGTGCCACCAACTTCCAGTGGGGAGCCGGGGAGCTGTTTTTT. Full variable domain (rest looked up from reference TRBV19 and TRBJ2-2): DGGITQSPKYLFRKEGQNVTLSCEQNLNHDAMYWYRQDPGQGLRLIYYSQIVNDFQKGDIAEGYSVSREKKESFPLTVTSAQKNPTAFYLCATNFQWGAGELFFGEGSRLTVL.

J is TRBJ1-5 and V is TRBV7-9; possibly TRBD1 for D (5 bases). CDR1 and CDR2 (germline): SEHNR, FQNEAQ (reference sequence). Trimming cost V 5 bases and J 1 base, with 12 bases left between them. This CDR3 has 15 amino acids. The CDR3 here is CASSAGGTSNQPQHF. CDR3 nucleotides: TGTGCCAGCAGCGCCGGAGGGACGAGCAATCAGCCCCAGCATTTT.

This sequence joins TRBV10-2 and TRBJ2-5; 9 bases match TRBD2. Germline V lookup: CDR1 WSHSY, CDR2 SAAADI. The CDR3 extends over 14 amino acids. V shed 7 bases and J 1 base; nucleotides not matched to a gene: 4. CDR3: CASNGGGAQETQYF. The CDR3 DNA sequence: TGCGCCAGCAACGGCGGGGGGGCCCAAGAGACCCAGTACTTC.